This T cell receptor beta chain derives from a study of coeliac disease (dated by TCRdb to 2021 to 2024). Context from the whole study: Each coeliac patient was placed into one of three groups: newly diagnosed active disease, refractory coeliac disease type I, or disease controlled by a gluten-free diet. Because high-resolution HLA typing was not available, biased TRBV7-2 usage was queried as a proof of principle. Small intestinal lymphocyte fractions from coeliac and non-coeliac patients were analysed in the study using next-generation sequencing of rearranged TRB and TRG CDR3 regions. The goal was to describe the TR repertoires of small intestinal T cells in active coeliac disease, in refractory type I coeliac disease, and in coeliac disease treated with a gluten-free diet. A total of 30 or so patients were included in the full study, of whom some 22 had serologically confirmed coeliac disease and 8 were controls with non-small intestinal disorders. Samples from 30 or so subjects were successfully TRB sequenced, and these included approximately 25 paired samples of bulk unsorted intraepithelial and lamina propria cells. Study-wide conclusions, independent of this receptor: Published gliadin-specific TRB sequences turned up in about 45% of the 18 coeliac lamina propria samples, compared with only 1 of 6 controls. Active coeliac intraepithelial and lamina propria samples had lower TRB and TRG repertoire clonality than controls, suggesting that diverse T cells were recruited. TRB repertoires were mostly private, with most amino acid sequences found in only one sample, and V-gene usage showed no significant difference between disease groups. The approach was considered by the authors to be unsuitable for unbiased detection of gliadin-specific T cells, as gliadin-specific T cells are scarce and rarely shared between patients. The separation of intraepithelial from lamina propria cells did not yield high-purity fractions, so cross-contamination between compartments was possible.

The CDR3 covers 15 residues, taking in both the cysteine and the phenylalanine. The CDR3 DNA has 45 bases and is translated from base 1. V ends up 3 bases short and J 7 bases short, with an unmatched junction base count of 7. The germline V gene encodes CDR1 SGHNT and CDR2 YENEEA. Cells were frozen in liquid nitrogen in DMSO/FBS as aliquots of fewer than 600,000 cells, with a single aliquot from each fraction going to sequencing. Endoscopy and small intestinal biopsy were performed in all 30 or so patients in the study. Lamina propria cells were released by collagenase digestion of the biopsy tissue remaining after intraepithelial cell isolation. Genomic DNA was extracted from frozen unsorted cell fractions using the Qiagen DNeasy blood extraction kit. Notes on this clone: Its antigen specificity is not known. The input lacks base qualities; no much larger clone sits a single base away.

The library came from the immunoSEQ multiplex PCR assay. The TR loci were subjected to amplification by multiplexed PCR, for which V gene segments served as targets of the forward primers and J gene segments as targets of the reverse primers. The Illumina HiSeq System was used to sequence the amplified CDR3 regions. As for how the authors treated the data: To strip out PCR and sequencing errors and collapse the data into unique sequences, a nearest-neighbour algorithm merged closely related reads. Two measures summarised the repertoires: clonality, and T cell density, defined as TR molecules per amount of genomic DNA input. CDR3 amino acid sequences present in at least 80% of unsorted samples were defined as public TRs, and these public TRs were then tested for differential abundance between coeliac and control samples. Every lamina propria sample was checked against a list of around 220 published gliadin-specific TRB sequences. Differences in clonality and density between disease groups were tested by Kruskal-Wallis tests, followed by Dunn post-tests. TCRdb obtained this table from immuneACCESS and retained in-frame rearrangements with V and J assigned. These tables miss some clones; where compared with another copy, unresolved V genes account for less than half of the shortfall, and the remainder is unexplained. The DNA was the basis for D and trimming; V, J and clone size are from that table. The sample data list a few thousand clones, and about 70% of these were observed just once. Roughly 5.7% of the sample comes from the top ten.

The sequence derives from a man aged 18 to 30 with celiac disease on a gluten-free diet. The chain is encoded by TRBV11-3 joined to TRBJ2-2; 8 central bases correspond to TRBD1. The material sequenced was lymphocytes from the gut lamina propria. The sample's cell subset or site, from its label and the paper: lamina propria cell (LPC) fraction of small intestinal biopsy. The sequence in DNA is TGTGCCAGCAGCTTTGGGACAGGACTTAGCGGGGAGCTGTTTTTT. Protein translation: CASSFGTGLSGELFF.